This TCR beta chain is drawn from a study of a mutant IDH1 vaccine in newly diagnosed glioma. About the research overall: Pretreatment consisted of radiotherapy, temozolomide, or both, with most receiving both. V12 took place at week 35, and V13 at week 47.

Using immunoSEQ multiplex PCR, the repertoire was profiled, and TCRdb retains in-frame clones only, with some absent. Among about 54,000 clones, 80% to 90% were seen once, and the ten largest hold under 5%. Documented time point: week 35, safety follow-up. Vaccine doses each comprised 300 ug of mutant IDH1 20-mer peptide, with topical imiquimod. Patients had eight vaccinations, in weeks 1, 3, 5, 7, 11, 15, 19 and 23. There were new WHO grade 3 or 4 astrocytomas in the donors, and these were IDH1-mutant and ATRX-lost. This clone was observed a handful of times. Antigen: not known. CDR1 and CDR2 from the germline V gene are MNHEY and SMNVEV (reference sequence). CDR3 length equals 14 residues. V gave up 5 bases and J gave up 8 bases; unmatched junction bases: 5.

The receptor's source is a young woman with glioma. J is TRBJ2-1 and V is TRBV27; 11 positions match TRBD1. Sequenced material: PBMCs, taken from a glioma patient whose treatment included an IDH1 peptide vaccine. CDR3 in DNA: TGTGCCAGCAGTCCCTGGACAGGGGGCTATGAGCAGTTCTTC. Amino acids: CASSPWTGGYEQFF.